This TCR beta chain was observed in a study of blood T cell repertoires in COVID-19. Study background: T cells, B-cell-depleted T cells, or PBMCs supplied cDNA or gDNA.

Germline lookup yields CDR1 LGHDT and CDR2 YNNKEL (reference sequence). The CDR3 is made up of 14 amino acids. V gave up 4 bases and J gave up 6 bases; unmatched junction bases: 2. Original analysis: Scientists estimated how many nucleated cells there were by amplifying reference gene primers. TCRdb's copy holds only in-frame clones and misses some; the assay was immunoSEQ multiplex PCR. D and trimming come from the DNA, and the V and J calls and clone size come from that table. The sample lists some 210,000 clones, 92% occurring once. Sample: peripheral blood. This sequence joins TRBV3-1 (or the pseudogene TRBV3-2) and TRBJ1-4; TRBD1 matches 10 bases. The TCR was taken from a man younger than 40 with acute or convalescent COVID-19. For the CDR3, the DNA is TGTGCCAGCAGCCCCGGGACAGGGGATGAAAAACTGTTTTTT. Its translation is CASSPGTGDEKLFF.